Below, 5 T cell receptor beta chains from the same sample are listed, as sequenced in a study of T cell responses to AZD1222 COVID-19 vaccine. Repertoires were generated with immunoSEQ multiplex PCR, while TCRdb's copy carries only in-frame clones and drops some. Among over 120,000 clones listed, about 92% were seen once. The input for sequencing was peripheral blood, taken after recovery from COVID-19. Receptors were obtained from an adult who had recovered from COVID-19.

The chain uses TRBV11-2 and TRBJ1-2, with a tentative D call TRBD1 (5 bases). The CDR3 loop spans 12 amino acids. Germline values: CDR1 SGHAT, CDR2 FQNNGV. CDR3 protein: CAGRRGNYGYTF. DNA for the CDR3: TGTGCGGGGCGTAGGGGAAACTATGGCTACACCTTC.

This chain's CDR3 is CASSQGGKYEKLFF. DNA for the CDR3: TGCGCCAGCAGCCAAGGGGGGAAGTATGAAAAACTGTTTTTT. The chain combines TRBV4-1 with TRBJ1-4, with D possibly matching TRBD1 (5 bases). Trimming left V 1 base short and J 6 bases short, with 9 bases between. The CDR3 sequence is 14 residues long. Looked up from germline, CDR1 is MGHRA and CDR2 is YSYEKL.

This rearrangement joins TRBV3-1 (or the pseudogene TRBV3-2) to TRBJ2-2, with 12 bases fitting TRBD2. V was clipped by 6 bases and J by 1 base; unmatched bases: 0. The CDR3 sequence is 15 residues long. Germline V gene sequence: CDR1 LGHDT, CDR2 YNNKEL (reference sequence). The DNA of the CDR3 is TGTGCCAGCAGACTAGCGGGAGGGAACACCGGGGAGCTGTTTTTT. It is translated as CASRLAGGNTGELFF.

The chain links TRBV11-2 to TRBJ2-1; D is possibly TRBD2 (6 bases). V lost 5 bases, J lost 4 bases, and 21 bases lay in between. The CDR3 has 17 amino acids. Germline V gene sequence: CDR1 SGHAT, CDR2 FQNNGV. The chain's CDR3 is CASSPAFGAREYNEQFF. In DNA form, the CDR3 reads TGTGCCAGCAGCCCCGCTTTCGGGGCCCGGGAGTACAATGAGCAGTTCTTC. Supplemented by reference TRBV11-2 and TRBJ2-1, the full variable domain reads EAGVAQSPRYKIIEKRQSVAFWCNPISGHATLYWYQQILGQGPKLLIQFQNNGVVDDSQLPKDRFSAERLKGVDSTLKIQPAKLEDSAVYLCASSPAFGAREYNEQFFGPGTRLTVL.

J is TRBJ2-3 and V is TRBV7-3; no definite D call. Trimming left V 3 bases short and J 0 bases short, with 4 bases between. Per germline, CDR1 SGHTA and CDR2 FQGTGA. There are 13 residues in the CDR3. The CDR3 bases are TGTGCCAGCAGCTTCGCTAGCACAGATACGCAGTATTTT. The encoded protein is CASSFASTDTQYF.